The 20 T cell receptor beta chains below were found in one sample sequenced in a study of blood T cell repertoires in COVID-19. Sequencing was performed with immunoSEQ multiplex PCR; in TCRdb, only in-frame clones are kept and a portion is missing. The sample contains roughly 70,000 clones, roughly 91% of which appear only once. The sample taken for sequencing was peripheral blood. The origin of the receptors is a human donor in a cohort sampled during active COVID-19.

V usage is TRBV5-4 and J usage is TRBJ2-3; no clear D. V lost 0 bases, J lost 3 bases, and 5 bases lay in between. Germline V gene lookup returns CDR1 SGHNT and CDR2 YYREEE (reference sequence). The CDR3 covers 13 residues. CDR3 sequence: CASSLAETDTQYF. The CDR3, as DNA: TGTGCCAGCAGCTTGGCCGAGACAGATACGCAGTATTTT. The full variable domain, its missing parts supplied by reference TRBV5-4 and TRBJ2-3, is ETGVTQSPTHLIKTRGQQVTLRCSSQSGHNTVSWYQQALGQGPQFIFQYYREEENGRGNFPPRFSGLQFPNYSSELNVNALELDDSALYLCASSLAETDTQYFGPGTRLTVL.

The chain links TRBV5-1 to TRBJ2-3; 12 bases are a match to TRBD2. The ends lost 0 bases at V and 4 bases at J; junction bases unmatched: 12. Germline V gene data show CDR1 as SGHRS and CDR2 as YFSETQ. The CDR3 covers 19 residues. The CDR3 here is CASSLGLAGGALPADTQYF. The CDR3 bases are TGCGCCAGCAGCTTGGGCCTAGCGGGAGGGGCCCTCCCGGCAGATACGCAGTATTTT.

This chain uses TRBV13 with TRBJ2-7; D is unresolved. The CDR3 consists of 14 residues. Germline values: CDR1 PRHDT, CDR2 FYEKMQ (reference sequence). The V end lost 5 bases, the J end lost 4 bases, and 15 bases lay between the germline ends. The CDR3 nucleotides are TGTGCCAGCAGCGGAAAAAGTGAGGTTTACGAGCAGTACTTC. This translates into CASSGKSEVYEQYF.

The chain recombines TRBV7-8 with TRBJ2-1; D is perhaps TRBD2 (5 bases). Per germline, CDR1 SGHVS and CDR2 FQNEAQ. There are 11 residues in the CDR3. Trimming removed 3 bases from V and 13 bases from J, with 10 bases in between. The CDR3 is CASSFGLRQFF. DNA of the CDR3: TGTGCCAGCAGCTTCGGACTTCGCCAGTTCTTC.

The chain has TRBV7-3 and TRBJ2-2; TRBD1 is a possible D gene (6 bases). Germline V gives CDR1 SGHTA, CDR2 FQGTGA. The CDR3 is 14 residues long. V lost 5 bases and J 7 bases, leaving 14 bases between the germline ends. The CDR3, as DNA: TGTGCCAGCAGCAAGCAGGGGTACGGCGGGGAGCTGTTTTTT. Translating gives CASSKQGYGGELFF.

In this sample, this clone turned up once. The gene calls are TRBV3-1 (or the pseudogene TRBV3-2) and TRBJ1-6, with D perhaps TRBD1 (6 bases). This CDR3 region has 14 residues. Trimming pared 1 base from V and 7 bases from J, leaving 8 bases between. Germline loops: CDR1 LGHDT, CDR2 YNNKEL (reference sequence). In DNA, the CDR3 is TGTGCCAGCAGCCAAGGGACAGAAAATTCACCCCTCCACTTT. Protein product: CASSQGTENSPLHF.

The chain recombines TRBV10-3 with TRBJ1-1; D may be TRBD1 (5 bases). The CDR3 totals 14 residues. Per germline, CDR1 ENHRY and CDR2 SYGVKD. Trimming removed 0 bases at V and 4 bases at J, with 9 bases between. Written as DNA, the CDR3 is TGTGCCATCAGTGAGTCTGGGGGGATCACTGAAGCTTTCTTT. Translated: CAISESGGITEAFF.

This chain uses TRBV6-5 with TRBJ1-6; 7 bases match TRBD1. The trim removed 6 bases at V and 7 bases at J, leaving 6 bases unmatched. This CDR3 spans 14 amino acids. Germline V lookup: CDR1 MNHEY, CDR2 SVGAGI. The CDR3 protein is CASRPDRANSPLHF. CDR3 sequence (DNA): TGTGCCAGCAGGCCCGACAGGGCCAATTCACCCCTCCACTTT.

This clone came up once. The rearrangement links TRBV6-5 to TRBJ2-1, with TRBD2 matching over 10 bases. This CDR3 has 13 amino acids. CDR1 MNHEY and CDR2 SVGAGI come from the germline V gene. The trim removed 6 bases at V and 7 bases at J, leaving 3 bases unmatched. The CDR3 DNA follows: TGTGCCAGCAGACTAGCGGGATCAAATGAGCAGTTCTTC. Translating gives CASRLAGSNEQFF.

The V call is TRBV5-1, the J call TRBJ1-4, with 10 bases aligning to TRBD1. The CDR3 has 14 amino acids. In germline, CDR1 is SGHRS, CDR2 YFSETQ. V gave up 4 bases and J gave up 7 bases; unmatched junction bases: 4. Here the CDR3 reads CASSPGQGGEKLFF. DNA of the CDR3: TGCGCCAGCAGCCCCGGACAGGGGGGTGAAAAACTGTTTTTT.

The chain is built from TRBV11-3 and TRBJ1-1, with D perhaps TRBD1 (6 bases). V gave up 5 bases and J gave up 5 bases, with 12 bases separating them. Germline-derived CDR1 and CDR2 are SGHNT and YENEEA. The CDR3 has 13 residues. As DNA, the CDR3 is TGTGCCAGCAGCCGGGAGGGGGGGACTGAAGCTTTCTTT. Its protein product is CASSREGGTEAFF. Filled out from reference TRBV11-3 and TRBJ1-1, the complete variable domain reads EAGVVQSPRYKIIEKKQPVAFWCNPISGHNTLYWYLQNLGQGPELLIRYENEEAVDDSQLPKDRFSAERLKGVDSTLKIQPAELGDSAVYLCASSREGGTEAFFGQGTRLTVV.

This clone was detected only a few times. This chain links TRBV11-2 with TRBJ1-1; D is perhaps TRBD1 (5 bases). V was clipped by 5 bases and J by 0 bases, with 10 bases between them. Germline assignment: CDR1 SGHAT and CDR2 FQNNGV. The CDR3 covers 14 residues. The DNA of the CDR3 is TGTGCCAGCAGCGGGGGACTTATGAACACTGAAGCTTTCTTT. Amino acids: CASSGGLMNTEAFF. The whole variable domain, filled in from reference TRBV11-2 and TRBJ1-1, reads EAGVAQSPRYKIIEKRQSVAFWCNPISGHATLYWYQQILGQGPKLLIQFQNNGVVDDSQLPKDRFSAERLKGVDSTLKIQPAKLEDSAVYLCASSGGLMNTEAFFGQGTRLTVV.

The J gene is TRBJ1-5, the V gene TRBV5-8; 9 bases map to TRBD1. CDR1 and CDR2 from the germline V gene are SGHTS and YDEGEE. Trimming at V came to 5 bases and at J to 7 bases, leaving 10 bases not matched to a gene. The CDR3 is made up of 15 amino acids. The CDR3 sequence: CASRGQGYSWQPQHF. In DNA, the CDR3 is TGTGCCAGCAGGGGACAGGGCTATTCTTGGCAGCCCCAGCATTTT.

The gene calls are TRBV15 and TRBJ2-3; a possible D gene is TRBD2 (5 bases). V dropped 1 base and J dropped 0 bases, with 8 bases sitting between them. Germline lookup yields CDR1 LNHNV and CDR2 YYDKDF (reference sequence). The CDR3 runs to 15 residues. Written as DNA, the CDR3 is TGTGCCACCAGCAGAGCGGGGTTCAGCACAGATACGCAGTATTTT. Translated, it gives CATSRAGFSTDTQYF.

DNA of the CDR3: TGCGCCAGCAGTGATGGCAGCTCTGGAAACACCATATATTTT. It encodes CASSDGSSGNTIYF. This chain uses TRBV10-1 with TRBJ1-3; D gene ambiguous. The V end lost 3 bases, the J end lost 0 bases, and 6 bases lay between the germline ends. CDR3 length equals 14 residues. Germline V gene lookup returns CDR1 WNHNN and CDR2 SYGVQD (reference sequence).

This chain uses TRBV13 with TRBJ2-1; 7 bases are shared with TRBD1. The germline V gene encodes CDR1 PRHDT and CDR2 FYEKMQ (reference sequence). The CDR3 is 13 residues long. Trimming cost V 5 bases and J 13 bases; bases outside gene matches: 11. In nucleotides, the CDR3 is TGTGCCAGCAGCGGACAGGAAGTTCCCTCTCAGTTCTTC. It is translated as CASSGQEVPSQFF.

The V gene is TRBV28, the J gene TRBJ2-1; TRBD2 matches at 8 bases. V gave up 6 bases and J gave up 3 bases; unmatched junction bases: 7. CDR3 length equals 15 residues. Germline V gives CDR1 MDHEN, CDR2 SYDVKM. The CDR3 coding sequence is TGTGCCAGCAGACCGCCGGGACTAGTCTACAATGAGCAGTTCTTC. Protein sequence: CASRPPGLVYNEQFF.

This clone turned up a few times. CDR3 sequence reads: CASSSEGTEAFF. CDR3 DNA sequence: TGTGCCAGCAGCTCGGAGGGCACTGAAGCTTTCTTT. J is TRBJ1-1 and V is TRBV7-8; D is unresolved. V lost 4 bases to trimming and J lost 4 bases, with 7 bases between them. Germline values: CDR1 SGHVS, CDR2 FQNEAQ. The CDR3 has 12 residues.

The CDR3: CASKAGGPVGELFF. Here the CDR3 DNA reads TGCGCCAGCAAGGCGGGAGGGCCGGTCGGGGAGCTGTTTTTT. The chain carries TRBV10-1 and TRBJ2-2, with 9 bases aligning to TRBD2. V dropped 7 bases and J dropped 7; count of bases not matched to a gene: 7. The CDR3 spans 14 residues. Germline V lookup: CDR1 WNHNN, CDR2 SYGVQD (reference sequence).

The chain is built from TRBV7-9 and TRBJ2-3; 7 positions agree with TRBD1. Losses at the gene ends were 3 bases for V and 2 bases for J; bases not matched to a gene: 5. The germline V gene has CDR1 SEHNR and CDR2 FQNEAQ (reference sequence). The CDR3 extends over 15 amino acids. The CDR3 spells CASSFTGADTDTQYF. The CDR3 DNA follows: TGTGCCAGCAGCTTTACAGGGGCGGACACAGATACGCAGTATTTT.